This TCR beta chain comes out of a study of blood T cell repertoires in COVID-19. This clone was counted a single time. In the 2 weeks before study entry, exposed participants met a COVID-19 case, which was PCR-confirmed or clinician-diagnosed. The CDR3 is made up of 13 amino acids. V was pared by 6 bases and J by 5 bases, with 14 bases between. The germline V gene encodes CDR1 SGHRS and CDR2 YFSETQ. Generated by immunoSEQ multiplex PCR, the TCRdb table keeps only in-frame clones and is missing some. Of about 260,000 clones detected, 80% to 90% appear once; the ten largest clones hold roughly 0.95%. This chain links TRBV5-1 with TRBJ1-1, with D possibly being TRBD1 (5 bases). This receptor was obtained from a man aged 45-60 years who had been exposed to COVID-19. Specimen: PBMCs or T cells enriched from blood (not recorded which). This chain's CDR3 is CASMGEGSTEAFF. The CDR3 DNA follows: TGCGCCAGCATGGGGGAGGGGAGTACTGAAGCTTTCTTT. The whole variable domain, remainder taken from reference TRBV5-1 and TRBJ1-1, is KAGVTQTPRYLIKTRGQQVTLSCSPISGHRSVSWYQQTPGQGLQFLFEYFSETQRNKGNFPGRFSGRQFSNSRSEMNVSTLELGDSALYLCASMGEGSTEAFFGQGTRLTVV.